One and the same sample provided the 28 T cell receptor beta chains below, sequenced in a study of molecular identifiers for immune sequencing clone quantification. Using its own MiXCR run on the PCR reads, TCRdb lists one record per CDR3 protein. The sample records 85,000 to 130,000 distinct CDR3 sequences, under 40% being singletons. The sample taken for sequencing was naive CD8+ T cells from blood, with Jurkat cell RNA spiked in. The subset was: FACS-sorted CD8+CD4-CCR7+CD45RA+ naive T cells. These receptors came from a human donor in good health. Some libraries in this study had Jurkat cell RNA spiked in.

This clonotype was found many times. V and J are TRBV6-5 and TRBJ1-1; D ambiguous. V dropped 2 bases and J dropped 3 bases, with 16 bases sitting between them. This CDR3 region has 16 residues. The V gene's germline CDR1 is MNHEY and CDR2 SVGAGI. CDR3 sequence reads: CASSYDMGALHTEAFF. The CDR3 nucleotides are TGTGCCAGCAGTTACGATATGGGAGCCCTTCACACTGAAGCTTTCTTT.

This clonotype was seen ten or more times. V and J are TRBV18 and TRBJ2-5, with a possible D match to TRBD1 (6 bases). Germline CDR1 reads KGHSH; CDR2 reads LQKENI. The ends were cut back, 3 bases at V and 0 bases at J, with 8 bases in the middle. CDR3 length equals 14 residues. CDR3 sequence: CASSPWDNQETQYF. The CDR3 coding sequence is TGTGCCAGCTCACCCTGGGACAACCAAGAGACCCAGTACTTC.

The sample holds a few counts of this clonotype. This CDR3 is CASSSPGHGEKLFF. The DNA of the CDR3 is TGTGCCAGCAGCTCGCCGGGACACGGGGAAAAACTGTTTTTT. The chain carries TRBV5-6 and TRBJ1-4, with D possibly matching TRBD1 (6 bases). CDR1 and CDR2 from the germline V gene are SGHDT and YYEEEE. V was cut by 3 bases and J by 8 bases, with 14 bases left in between. The length of the CDR3 is 14 residues.

The sample holds many counts of this clonotype. The chain is built from TRBV12-3 or TRBV12-4 and TRBJ2-1, with no clear D. The CDR3 has 13 amino acids. V was cut by 3 bases and J by 5 bases, with 8 bases left in between. The CDR3 here is CASSFAMNNEQFF. The CDR3 DNA sequence: TGTGCCAGCAGTTTCGCCATGAACAATGAGCAGTTCTTC.

Of note for this clonotype: A much bigger clone sits one base away, suggesting this may be a read error. This chain connects TRBV19 to TRBJ2-1; the D is unclear. The CDR3 length is 13 residues. Germline values: CDR1 LNHDA, CDR2 SQIVND (reference sequence). Trimming stripped 5 bases from V and 9 bases from J, with 14 bases between. The CDR3 loop is CASSQLSHIEQFF. CDR3 nucleotide sequence: TGTGCCAGTAGTCAACTAAGTCACATTGAGCAGTTCTTC.

The chain recombines TRBV6-2 or TRBV6-3 with TRBJ1-5; 7 bases align to TRBD1. Per germline, CDR1 MNHEY and CDR2 SVGEGT. The CDR3 has 18 amino acids. With V trimmed by 2 bases and J by 0 bases, 10 bases remained unmatched. The CDR3 here is CASSYVRDRTYSNQPQHF. The CDR3 nucleotides are TGTGCCAGCAGTTACGTCCGGGACAGAACTTATAGCAATCAGCCCCAGCATTTT.

In its sample, this clonotype was seen many times. This chain uses TRBV5-4 with TRBJ1-1; D not certain. The CDR3 sequence is 14 residues long. From germline, CDR1 is SGHNT and CDR2 YYREEE (reference sequence). Trimming took off 10 bases at V and 3 bases at J, with 19 bases between the two ends. The CDR3 spells CAPGLDPSDTEAFF. CDR3 nucleotides: TGTGCCCCAGGACTGGATCCTTCGGACACTGAAGCTTTCTTT.

In this sample, this clonotype turned up many times. The chain has TRBV20-1 and TRBJ2-7, with D perhaps given as TRBD1 or TRBD2 (5 bases each). Deletions cut 3 bases from V and 5 bases from J, with 11 bases between. The CDR3 consists of 12 residues. The germline gives CDR1 DFQATT, CDR2 SNEGSKA (reference sequence). Here the CDR3 reads CSASRAEDEQYF. DNA for the CDR3: TGCAGTGCTAGCAGGGCGGAGGACGAGCAGTACTTC.

The table lists this clonotype with many counts. This chain uses TRBV29-1 with TRBJ1-1, with D maybe TRBD1 (5 bases). V was trimmed by 3 bases and J by 1 base, leaving 15 bases between them. The CDR3 extends over 15 amino acids. CDR1 SQVTM and CDR2 ANQGSEA come from the germline V gene. As DNA, the CDR3 is TGCAGCGTTGATGGGCCAGGGTTCCAGAACACTGAAGCTTTCTTT. Residues: CSVDGPGFQNTEAFF.

Notes on this clonotype: This may be a read error, as it is one base from a much larger clone. The rearrangement uses TRBV9 and TRBJ1-1; the D gene is possibly TRBD1 (6 bases). Germline assignment: CDR1 SGDLS and CDR2 YYNGEE. The CDR3 runs 14 residues. This CDR3 is CASSVSGVRTDAFF. The CDR3 DNA is TGTGCCAGCAGCGTTTCAGGGGTGCGCACTGACGCTTTCTTT.

A note on this clonotype: The CDR3 carries no conserved terminal phenylalanine or tryptophan, so it likely arises from a read error. V gene TRBV11-2 combines with J gene TRBJ2-7; D is possibly TRBD2 (6 bases). Germline assignment: CDR1 SGHAT and CDR2 FQNNGV. Deletions cut 4 bases from V and 4 bases from J, with 17 bases between. This CDR3 has 15 residues. The CDR3 loop is CASSYSPGTAYEQYI. CDR3 DNA: TGTGCCAGCAGCTATAGCCCCGGGACTGCATACGAGCAGTACATC.

About this clonotype itself: A single base separates this from a much larger clone, so it may be a read error. The CDR3 end shows no conserved phenylalanine or tryptophan, and so a read error is likely. The chain links TRBV28 to TRBJ1-4; the match to TRBD1 covers 10 bases. CDR1 is MDHEN, CDR2 SYDVKM, per germline. This CDR3 comprises 16 residues. V was clipped by 6 bases and J by 4 bases; unmatched bases: 8. The CDR3 DNA follows: TGTGCCAGCAGCCTGACAGGGGGCGGAATTAATGAAAAACTGTTTTCT. It is translated as CASSLTGGGINEKLFS.

This chain connects TRBV19 to TRBJ2-2; D gene uncertain. V dropped 7 bases and J dropped 0 bases, with 9 bases sitting between them. CDR1 LNHDA and CDR2 SQIVND come from the germline V gene (reference sequence). The CDR3 spans 14 residues. The CDR3 coding sequence is TGTGCCAGTACGAGGATTTCGAACACCGGGGAGCTGTTTTTT. This codes for CASTRISNTGELFF.

The gene calls are TRBV7-3 and TRBJ2-1; perhaps D is TRBD1 or TRBD2 (5 bases each). Germline loops: CDR1 SGHTA, CDR2 FQGTGA. Between the trimmed V and J ends, which lost 5 bases and 15 bases, there was a span of 17 bases. The CDR3 extends over 12 amino acids. Here the CDR3 DNA reads TGTGCCAGCAGCCCGGGGCTTGCCGAGTTGTTCTTC. This codes for CASSPGLAELFF.

Ten or more counts support this clonotype. This chain uses TRBV4-1 with TRBJ2-3; D is ambiguous. CDR3 length: 12 residues. V was trimmed by 1 base and J by 6 bases, leaving 5 bases between them. Germline V gene data show CDR1 as MGHRA and CDR2 as YSYEKL. The CDR3 nucleotides are TGCGCCAGCAGCCAAGTGGGGGATACGCAGTATTTT. This encodes CASSQVGDTQYF.

V is TRBV25-1 and J is TRBJ2-5; 9 nucleotides line up with TRBD2. V lost 3 bases to trimming and J lost 2 bases; unmatched junction nucleotides: 7. CDR1 and CDR2 from the germline V gene are MGHDK and SYGVNS. This CDR3 spans 16 amino acids. CDR3 DNA sequence: TGTGCCAGCAGTGATATCGGGACTAGCAGGCAAGAGACCCAGTACTTC. Translation: CASSDIGTSRQETQYF. Variable domain in full (rest from reference TRBV25-1 and TRBJ2-5): EADIYQTPRYLVIGTGKKITLECSQTMGHDKMYWYQQDPGMELHLIHYSYGVNSTEKGDLSSESTVSRIRTEHFPLTLESARPSHTSQYLCASSDIGTSRQETQYFGPGTRLLVL.

This clonotype was detected many times. V is TRBV6-1 and J is TRBJ2-7; D is unresolved. The V end lost 2 bases, the J end lost 7 bases, and 15 bases lay between the germline ends. The CDR3 is made up of 14 amino acids. CDR1 MNHNS and CDR2 SASEGT come from the germline V gene. CDR3 in amino acids: CASSEKQFYGEQYF. CDR3 DNA sequence: TGTGCCAGCAGTGAAAAGCAGTTCTACGGGGAGCAGTACTTC.

This clonotype was counted many times. The chain links TRBV5-6 to TRBJ2-3; TRBD2 matches at 12 bases. V lost 1 base, J lost 5 bases, and 11 bases stayed unmatched. This CDR3 is 18 amino acids long. Looked up from germline, CDR1 is SGHDT and CDR2 is YYEEEE. CDR3 loop: CASSLILGLAGQGDTQYF. The CDR3 nucleotides are TGTGCCAGCAGCTTGATCTTGGGACTAGCGGGCCAGGGAGATACGCAGTATTTT.

The table lists this clonotype with a few counts. This chain connects TRBV10-1 to TRBJ2-7, with D possibly TRBD2 on 5 matching bases. Trimming took off 0 bases at V and 6 bases at J, with 6 bases between the two ends. The CDR3 totals 12 residues. Per germline, CDR1 WNHNN and CDR2 SYGVQD (reference sequence). In nucleotides, the CDR3 is TGCGCCAGCAGTGAGTCAGGGAGCGAGCAGTACTTC. Translated, it gives CASSESGSEQYF.

This clonotype turned up a few times. The V gene is TRBV20-1, the J gene TRBJ1-2, with D maybe TRBD1 (6 bases). Per the germline V gene, CDR1 is DFQATT and CDR2 is SNEGSKA (reference sequence). Trimming shortened V by 6 bases and J by 8 bases, and 13 bases separated the two germline ends. The CDR3 consists of 11 residues. The CDR3 region is CSASPGEGYTF. CDR3 coding DNA: TGCAGTGCCTCCCCAGGGGAAGGCTACACCTTC.

This clonotype has a count of ten or more. This rearrangement joins TRBV9 to TRBJ2-2; no reliable D call. Germline assignment: CDR1 SGDLS and CDR2 YYNGEE. V shed 0 bases and J shed 7 bases, with 4 bases lying between them. CDR3 length equals 12 residues. The CDR3 sequence is CASSVDVGELFF. DNA for the CDR3: TGTGCCAGCAGCGTAGATGTCGGGGAGCTGTTTTTT.

The chain links TRBV27 to TRBJ2-1; D gene unclear. V was clipped by 6 bases and J by 6 bases, with 18 bases between them. The germline CDR1 and CDR2 sequences are MNHEY and SMNVEV (reference sequence). The CDR3 runs 15 residues. The CDR3 loop reads CASSFSGHPVNEQFF. For the CDR3, the DNA is TGTGCCAGCAGCTTCTCCGGGCACCCCGTCAATGAGCAGTTCTTC.

This clonotype was seen a single time. Given the absence of the conserved phenylalanine or tryptophan at the CDR3 end, a read error is likely. The chain uses TRBV19 and TRBJ1-1; perhaps TRBD1 as D (5 bases). In germline, CDR1 is LNHDA, CDR2 SQIVND (reference sequence). V lost 1 base and J lost 8, with 17 bases in between. CDR3 length: 15 residues. The CDR3 bases are TGTGCCAGTAGTATAGTTGGGGGATTCGGCACAGAAGCTTTCTAT. Protein sequence: CASSIVGGFGTEAFY.

The chain couples TRBV7-9 to TRBJ2-5; D possibly corresponds to TRBD1 (5 bases). Trimming left V 4 bases short and J 3 bases short, with 9 bases between. Germline values: CDR1 SEHNR, CDR2 FQNEAQ (reference sequence). This CDR3 has 13 residues. The CDR3 DNA is TGTGCCAGCAGCTCGGACATAGAAGAGACCCAGTACTTC. Translation: CASSSDIEETQYF.

The chain has TRBV11-2 and TRBJ2-1; possibly TRBD2 for D (6 bases). Germline values: CDR1 SGHAT, CDR2 FQNNGV. Trimming pared 5 bases from V and 0 bases from J, leaving 17 bases between. The CDR3 runs 17 residues. As DNA, the CDR3 is TGTGCCAGCAGCCCACGCAGACAGACTAGCTCCTACAATGAGCAGTTCTTC. Its protein is CASSPRRQTSSYNEQFF.

V is TRBV7-6 and J is TRBJ2-1; 7 bases match TRBD2. This CDR3 is built from 15 residues. CDR1 is SGHVS, CDR2 FNYEAQ, per germline. J was trimmed by 6 bases and V by 0 bases; bases with no gene match: 5. The CDR3 protein is CASSLAGGPSNEQFF. The CDR3 nucleotides read TGTGCCAGCAGCTTAGCGGGAGGGCCCAGCAATGAGCAGTTCTTC. The full variable domain, its missing parts supplied by reference TRBV7-6 and TRBJ2-1, is GAGVSQSPRYKVTKRGQDVALRCDPISGHVSLYWYRQALGQGPEFLTYFNYEAQQDKSGLPNDRFSAERPEGSISTLTIQRTEQRDSAMYRCASSLAGGPSNEQFFGPGTRLTVL.

About this clonotype itself: The junction shows a germline mismatch at one end, possibly a read error. The CDR3 sequence: CASSFLPPGQGVFPGEPFF. The CDR3 DNA reads as TGTGCCAGCAGTTTTCTCCCCCCGGGGCAGGGGGTATTCCCCGGGGAGCCGTTTTTT. The chain joins TRBV27 to TRBJ2-2, with 7 bases lining up with TRBD1. Germline V gives CDR1 MNHEY, CDR2 SMNVEV (reference sequence). This CDR3 comprises 19 residues.

This clonotype was observed a handful of times. This chain joins TRBV20-1 and TRBJ2-2; 8 bases map to TRBD1. The germline gives CDR1 DFQATT, CDR2 SNEGSKA (reference sequence). J lost 7 bases, V lost 6 bases, and 13 bases had no gene match. The CDR3 length is 15 residues. CDR3 sequence reads: CSATGQGRSGGELFF. The CDR3 DNA reads TGCAGTGCAACCGGACAGGGACGATCAGGCGGGGAGCTGTTTTTT.